The present T cell receptor (beta chain) was sequenced within a study of blood T cells in healthy people across ages. Study-wide points: In long-lived donors, naive CD4+ cell counts and diversity exceeded those of aged donors. Naive and antigen-experienced cells could not be conclusively compared, given unsorted PBMCs.

Peripheral blood was drawn, ten milliliters per donor. With a J-beta primer mix and a sample-barcoded 5' primer, a second PCR ran about 7 to 12 cycles. Each TCR beta cDNA got a 12-nucleotide random molecular identifier. TCRdb reprocessed the 5' RACE reads with MiXCR, giving one entry per CDR3 protein. The sample yields about 640,000 distinct CDR3 sequences, 58% seen once. This clonotype came up a few times. Its specificity is unknown. Source material: blood. This clonotype was obtained from a man aged 55-75 years in good health.

CDR3 coding DNA: TGTGCCAGCAGCCCCCGGAGGGCAGGGGAAGCTTTCTTT. This sequence encodes CASSPRRAGEAFF. V is TRBV7-8 and J is TRBJ1-1, with D perhaps TRBD1 (5 bases). The germline V gene has CDR1 SGHVS and CDR2 FQNEAQ. The CDR3 covers 13 residues. The V end was cut by 5 bases, the J end by 8 bases, with 15 bases between.